A selection of T cell receptor beta chains follows, all from one sample in a study of blood T cell repertoires in COVID-19. The method was immunoSEQ multiplex PCR; TCRdb's version includes in-frame clones alone and lacks a portion of them. The sample gives tens of thousands of clones, more than 90% of which show up once; around 1.3% is in the top ten. Sequencing was carried out using peripheral blood. Source of these receptors: a man in his sixties with acute or convalescent COVID-19. The CDR3 runs from the conserved cysteine through the conserved F or W. The D gene is left open where the match is weak.

>TRBD2|TRBV5-6
CASSLMASGGNEQFF
>-|TRBV20-1
CSASLAGIYNEQFF
>TRBD1|TRBV6-2/TRBV6-3
CASTPGQANYGYTF
>TRBD1|TRBV3-1/TRBV3-2
CASSLDRAPNTGELFF
>TRBD1|TRBV3-1/TRBV3-2
CASSRQGEAFF
>TRBD2|TRBV2
CASSRLAVSSYNEQFF
>TRBD1|TRBV25-1
CASRDRDNQPQHF
>TRBD2|TRBV7-3
CASSSTSGGGTDTQYF
>-|TRBV3-1/TRBV3-2
CASNLRGGDTEAFF
>-|TRBV19
CASSIRGSGQPQHF
>-|TRBV25-1
CASSDRQSYGYTF
>TRBD1|TRBV2
CASRAETGGRAFF
>-|TRBV5-1
CASSLDAGNTGELFF
>-|TRBV6-6
CASSYIRDTEAFF
>TRBD2|TRBV14
CASSPRLAGAGTGELFF
>-|TRBV24-1
CATSDDSSGNTIYF
>-|TRBV10-2
CASTRDYLNSPLHF
>-|TRBV30
CAWTQGLIGNTIYF
>-|TRBV5-6
CASSLQGNTEAFF
>-|TRBV7-9
CANPTGDDVLTF
>TRBD1|TRBV5-8
CASNPGTGYYEQYF
>TRBD1|TRBV27
CASSKVGQGDSPLHF
>-|TRBV7-9
CASSSYGEGNYGYTF